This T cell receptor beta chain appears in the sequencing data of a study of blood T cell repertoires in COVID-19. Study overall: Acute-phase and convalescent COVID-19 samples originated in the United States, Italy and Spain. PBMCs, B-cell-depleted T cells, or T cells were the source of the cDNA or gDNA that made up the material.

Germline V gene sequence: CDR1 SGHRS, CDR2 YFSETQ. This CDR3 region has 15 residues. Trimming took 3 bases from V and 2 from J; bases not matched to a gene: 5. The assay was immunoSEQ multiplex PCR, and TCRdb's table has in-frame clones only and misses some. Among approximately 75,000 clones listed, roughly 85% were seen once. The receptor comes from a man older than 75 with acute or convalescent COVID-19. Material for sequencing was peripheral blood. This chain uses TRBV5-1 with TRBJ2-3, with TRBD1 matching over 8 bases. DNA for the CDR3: TGCGCCAGCAGCTCAGGGGGCGTCGACACAGATACGCAGTATTTT. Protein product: CASSSGGVDTDTQYF.